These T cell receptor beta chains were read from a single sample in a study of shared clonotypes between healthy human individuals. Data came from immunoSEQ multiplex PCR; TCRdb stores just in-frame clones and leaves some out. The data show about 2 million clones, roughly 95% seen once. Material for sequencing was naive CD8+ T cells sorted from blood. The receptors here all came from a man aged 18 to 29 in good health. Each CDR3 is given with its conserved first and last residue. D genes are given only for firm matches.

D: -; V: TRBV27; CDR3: CASSTLALSNNEQFF
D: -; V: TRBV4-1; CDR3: CASSAWGTDDTEAFF
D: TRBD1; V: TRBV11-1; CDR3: CASSFGQGYEQYF
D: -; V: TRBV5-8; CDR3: CASSLGRYQPQHF
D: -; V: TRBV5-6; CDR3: CASSFYYTYEQYF
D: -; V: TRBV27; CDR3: CASSFSFGERGTEAFF
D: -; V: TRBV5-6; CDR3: CASSYVEGPNYGYTF
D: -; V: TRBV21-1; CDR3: CASSKVGQGSGTEAFF
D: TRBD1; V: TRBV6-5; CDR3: CASSRGQGGEQYF
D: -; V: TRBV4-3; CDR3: CASSQVSSDEQFF
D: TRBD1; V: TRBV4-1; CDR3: CASSQDRGYLPAFF
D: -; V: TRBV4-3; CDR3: CASSQTQTGIYEQYF
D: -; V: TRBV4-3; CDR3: CASSQDEGLSTGELFF
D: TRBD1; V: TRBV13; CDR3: CASSSRDRGNYGYTF
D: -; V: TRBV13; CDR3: CASSFGPNYGYTF
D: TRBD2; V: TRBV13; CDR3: CASSSPAGGAYEQYF
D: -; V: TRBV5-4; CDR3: CAYSDGADYEQYF
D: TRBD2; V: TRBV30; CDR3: CAWSVAGTSGGADEQFF
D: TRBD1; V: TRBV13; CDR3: CASSFARDSPYNEQFF
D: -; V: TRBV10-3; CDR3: CAISELGKGKSTYEQYF
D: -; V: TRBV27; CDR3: CASSLGADTEAFF
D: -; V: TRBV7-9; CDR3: CASSLPGRKNTEAFF
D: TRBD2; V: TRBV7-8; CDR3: CASSLLAGPQETQYF
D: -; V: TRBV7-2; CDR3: CASSSPEGQRDKLFF
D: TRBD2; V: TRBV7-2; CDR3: CASSLNLYSGKYNEQFF
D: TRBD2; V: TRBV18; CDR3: CASSPSGTSGRAGRYEQYF
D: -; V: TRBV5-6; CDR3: CASSLGLGPGSPLHF
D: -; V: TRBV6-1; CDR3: CASSERWTNEQFF
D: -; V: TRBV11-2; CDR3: CASSPNHEQYF
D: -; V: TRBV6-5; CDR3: CASSYGTGTDPTYF
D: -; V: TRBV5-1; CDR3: CASSAGSENTEAFF
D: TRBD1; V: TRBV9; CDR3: CASSVDGQGAHGYTF
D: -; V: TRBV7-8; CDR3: CASSLDLAQETQYF
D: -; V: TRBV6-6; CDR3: CASSYSIEGPGNTIYF
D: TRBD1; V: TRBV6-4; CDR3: CASSTNRGQGGYEQYF